Listed below are T cell receptor beta chains from one sample, sequenced in a study of patients and donors after allogeneic stem cell transplantation. TCRdb recomputed calls from the RT-PCR reads with MiXCR, one row per CDR3 protein. The data contain 200,000 to 250,000 distinct CDR3 sequences, around 41% of them singletons. Material: blood, either unsorted or a sorted T cell fraction (not recorded which). These receptors came from a human donor who was either an allogeneic HSCT recipient or a stem cell or donor lymphocyte infusion donor (not recorded which). It is not recorded whose cells these are; they may come from a transplant donor. CDR3s leave out the opening cysteine and the closing phenylalanine or tryptophan.

V	J	CDR3
TRBV28	TRBJ2-2	ASNPSLPTGELF
TRBV20-1	TRBJ2-7	SIPPHKGYEQY
TRBV29-1	TRBJ2-1	SGERENNEQF
TRBV5-1	TRBJ1-1	ASSLGNRVTEAF
TRBV7-9	TRBJ1-6	ASSLWRANSPLH
TRBV28	TRBJ1-2	ASSTQWRDNYGYT
TRBV5-6	TRBJ2-7	ASSLGDGIYEQY
TRBV12-3/TRBV12-4	TRBJ2-3	ASSWDLTDTQY
TRBV28	TRBJ1-1	ASSLWGGRANTEAF
TRBV3-1	TRBJ2-7	ASSQDDRLGYEQY
TRBV25-1	TRBJ1-2	ASSTTGLNYGYT
TRBV21-1	TRBJ2-2	ASNTGEISWGELF
TRBV2	TRBJ2-1	ASRLGTGADNEQF
TRBV6-1	TRBJ1-2	ASSEGWTGSIYGYT
TRBV15	TRBJ1-5	ATSRDPGQPQH
TRBV5-1	TRBJ2-7	ASSLEGTLSYEQY
TRBV18	TRBJ2-5	ASSPPKGLETQY
TRBV29-1	TRBJ2-3	SVEFLDTQY
TRBV4-3	TRBJ1-5	ASSQRGDQPQH
TRBV20-1	TRBJ1-2	SARSYSSGQGANYGYT
TRBV3-1	TRBJ1-6	ASSQVTGNNSPLH
TRBV24-1	TRBJ1-5	ATSDSGRVSGQPQH
TRBV28	TRBJ1-2	ASSAGTVYGYT
TRBV12-3/TRBV12-4	TRBJ2-5	ASSPGTSRRETQY
TRBV5-1	TRBJ1-1	ASSLDGRSRRTEAF
TRBV12-3/TRBV12-4	TRBJ1-4	ASSFGQGREKLF
TRBV12-3/TRBV12-4	TRBJ1-5	ASSLVGNPGQPQH
TRBV28	TRBJ2-7	ASSLDPSRTYEQY
TRBV5-1	TRBJ2-1	ASSRGQSSYNEQF
TRBV12-3/TRBV12-4	TRBJ1-2	ASTSGVRGYT
TRBV5-1	TRBJ1-5	ASSLSGAADQPQH
TRBV5-6	TRBJ1-1	ASSLQGWDTEAF
TRBV29-1	TRBJ1-1	SVELVGGTEAF
TRBV4-1	TRBJ1-2	ASSQVSAGSYGYT
TRBV15	TRBJ2-7	ATSRDVGYEQY
TRBV5-6	TRBJ2-3	ASSFLAGGSTDTQY
TRBV7-8	TRBJ1-1	ASTGPPWTINTEAF
TRBV7-2	TRBJ1-1	ASSLGTRNTEAF